This is a list of T cell receptor beta chains from one sample in a study of patients and donors after allogeneic stem cell transplantation. TCRdb called the RT-PCR reads again in MiXCR, with one record for every CDR3 protein. The sample records more than 150,000 distinct CDR3 sequences, around 41% being singletons. The sequencing input was blood, either unsorted or a sorted T cell fraction (not recorded which). The receptors shown here come from a human donor who was either an allogeneic HSCT recipient or a stem cell or donor lymphocyte infusion donor (not recorded which). It is not recorded whose cells these are; they may come from a transplant donor. Each CDR3 is given with its conserved first and last residue. Each record gives: V gene, J gene, clone size, D gene, CDR3 protein, CDR3 DNA. A D gene is named only where the DNA matches it firmly. Rows give clone size only sometimes, using once, few, many, or a class for an expanded clone.

TRBV27	TRBJ2-1	few	NA	CASSLSSPSGTGSDEQFF	TGTGCCAGCAGTTTATCAAGCCCTAGCGGGACAGGTAGCGATGAGCAGTTCTTC
TRBV2	TRBJ1-4	NA	NA	CASRADGFSNEKLFF	TGTGCCAGCAGGGCTGACGGGTTCTCTAATGAAAAACTGTTTTTT
TRBV7-6	TRBJ1-1	many	NA	CASYLGVALNTEAFF	TGTGCCAGCTACTTGGGGGTGGCTCTGAACACTGAAGCTTTCTTT
TRBV6-5	TRBJ2-5	NA	NA	CASSSPGRGTQYF	TGTGCCAGCAGTTCCCCGGGACGTGGGACCCAGTACTTC
TRBV28	TRBJ2-2	NA	NA	CASSSPDAITVSGELFF	TGTGCCAGCAGTTCTCCCGACGCAATCACTGTTTCCGGGGAGCTGTTTTTT
TRBV12-3/TRBV12-4	TRBJ2-1	few	TRBD2	CASSRSSGRSVEQFF	TGTGCCAGCAGTCGCTCTAGCGGGAGATCAGTAGAGCAGTTCTTC
TRBV6-5	TRBJ1-1	few	TRBD1	CASRGDRGVDEAFF	TGTGCCAGCAGGGGAGACAGGGGGGTTGATGAAGCTTTCTTT
TRBV5-1	TRBJ1-1	NA	NA	CASSFGGGNTEAFF	TGCGCCAGCAGCTTCGGGGGAGGGAACACTGAAGCTTTCTTT
TRBV7-9	TRBJ1-2	few	NA	CASSFDGGLNYGYTF	TGTGCCAGCAGCTTTGATGGGGGATTAAACTATGGCTACACCTTC
TRBV28	TRBJ1-1	few	NA	CASSFPPLNTEAFF	TGTGCCAGCAGTTTCCCCCCCTTGAACACTGAAGCTTTCTTT
TRBV3-1	TRBJ1-1	NA	NA	CASSLNWGDTEAFF	TGTGCCAGCAGCCTTAACTGGGGGGACACTGAAGCTTTCTTT
TRBV6-2/TRBV6-3	TRBJ2-1	once	TRBD1	CASRNRDSTYNEQFF	TGTGCCAGCAGGAACCGGGACAGCACTTACAATGAGCAGTTCTTC
TRBV5-1	TRBJ1-1	NA	NA	CASSGIRGMNTEAFF	TGCGCCAGCAGCGGTATCAGGGGAATGAACACTGAAGCTTTCTTT
TRBV28	TRBJ1-4	NA	NA	CASSFTGNNEKLFF	TGTGCCAGCAGTTTCACGGGTAATAATGAAAAACTGTTTTTT
TRBV29-1	TRBJ2-7	few	NA	CSVDISPYEQYF	TGCAGCGTTGATATAAGTCCTTACGAGCAGTACTTC
TRBV20-1	TRBJ1-5	few	NA	CSAIGIQDGNQPQHF	TGCAGTGCTATCGGGATTCAAGACGGCAATCAGCCCCAGCATTTT
TRBV7-9	TRBJ1-4	NA	TRBD1	CASSTDRGDGYEKLFF	TGTGCCAGCAGCACGGACAGGGGGGACGGCTATGAAAAACTGTTTTTT
TRBV4-3	TRBJ2-7	NA	TRBD2	CASSQERLAGAHEQYF	TGCGCCAGCAGCCAAGAACGTCTAGCGGGAGCGCACGAGCAGTACTTC
TRBV5-1	TRBJ2-7	few	NA	CASSLGQLPYEQYF	TGCGCCAGCAGCTTGGGCCAGTTGCCCTACGAGCAGTACTTC
TRBV28	TRBJ1-5	few	NA	CASSSRVINQPQHF	TGTGCCAGCAGCTCTCGGGTGATTAATCAGCCCCAGCATTTT
TRBV24-1	TRBJ1-2	few	NA	CATSDWDADGYTF	TGTGCCACCAGTGATTGGGACGCCGATGGCTACACCTTC
TRBV9	TRBJ1-1	NA	NA	CASSARGVGNTEAFF	TGTGCCAGCAGCGCCAGGGGAGTCGGTAACACTGAAGCTTTCTTT
TRBV12-3/TRBV12-4	TRBJ2-7	NA	NA	CASTPRASYEQYF	TGTGCCAGCACCCCCAGAGCCTCCTACGAGCAGTACTTC
TRBV7-7	TRBJ2-7	many	NA	CASSLRPGQAYEQYF	TGTGCTAGCAGCTTGAGGCCGGGACAAGCCTACGAGCAGTACTTC
TRBV7-2	TRBJ2-1	NA	NA	CASSLVTGVNEQFF	TGTGCCAGCAGCTTAGTTACGGGGGTAAATGAGCAGTTCTTC
TRBV15	TRBJ1-1	few	TRBD1	CATSRDRDRLNTEAFF	TGTGCCACCAGCAGAGATCGGGACAGATTGAACACTGAAGCTTTCTTT
TRBV5-1	TRBJ1-3	many	NA	CASSLEVSYSGNTIYF	TGCGCCAGCAGCTTGGAGGTTTCCTACTCTGGAAACACCATATATTTT
TRBV7-9	TRBJ1-1	NA	TRBD1	CASSWDRWTEAFF	TGTGCCAGCAGCTGGGACAGGTGGACTGAAGCTTTCTTT